A single sample is the source of the 15 T cell receptor beta chains below, sequenced in a study of control samples from healthy donors and cancer patients. TCRdb's table, derived via immunoSEQ multiplex PCR, lists solely in-frame clones and lacks some. The sample shows fewer than 200,000 clones, about 86% of them seen only once. What was sequenced was blood. These TCRs come from a woman aged 25 to 45 in good health.

This clone appeared once. V usage is TRBV20-1 and J usage is TRBJ1-2, with 7 positions matching TRBD1. The CDR3 spans 9 residues. Germline-derived CDR1 and CDR2 are DFQATT and SNEGSKA (reference sequence). The V segment lost 8 bases and the J segment 11 bases; nucleotides outside the gene matches: 5. Here the CDR3 DNA reads TGCAGTTCGGGACAGACGTACACCTTC. Translated: CSSGQTYTF.

The chain links TRBV5-5 to TRBJ2-7; TRBD1 aligns across 7 bases. This CDR3 region has 16 residues. The V gene's germline CDR1 is SGHKS and CDR2 YYEKEE (reference sequence). J gave up 4 bases and V 2 bases, and 12 bases lay outside the gene matches. The CDR3 reads CASSFRFDRARYEQYF. CDR3 bases: TGTGCCAGCAGCTTCAGGTTTGACAGGGCCCGATACGAGCAGTACTTC.

The chain links TRBV24-1 to TRBJ2-2; weak D call: TRBD2 (5 bases). The CDR3 consists of 15 residues. Trimming removed 1 base from V and 1 base from J, with 6 bases in between. The germline gives CDR1 KGHDR, CDR2 SFDVKD. The CDR3 reads CATSDFGRNTGELFF. In DNA form, the CDR3 reads TGTGCCACCAGTGATTTTGGGAGGAACACCGGGGAGCTGTTTTTT.

The chain has TRBV4-1 and TRBJ2-2; the D gene is possibly TRBD1 (5 bases). The CDR3 contains 14 residues. V was shortened by 0 bases and J by 8 bases, with 10 bases between the two germline ends. Germline values: CDR1 MGHRA, CDR2 YSYEKL. This chain's CDR3 is CASSQEQGIGELFF. CDR3 in DNA: TGCGCCAGCAGCCAAGAGCAGGGTATAGGGGAGCTGTTTTTT.

The chain has TRBV27 and TRBJ1-2; D is possibly TRBD1 (5 bases). This CDR3 has 13 residues. The V end lost 2 bases, the J end lost 7 bases, and 11 bases lay between the germline ends. Germline V gene lookup returns CDR1 MNHEY and CDR2 SMNVEV (reference sequence). The CDR3 bases are TGTGCCAGCAGTTTAGGGGGAGCGGTTGGCTACACCTTC. Translated, it gives CASSLGGAVGYTF.

The chain joins TRBV5-4 to TRBJ2-5; D not certain. The CDR3 totals 15 residues. Per the germline V gene, CDR1 is SGHNT and CDR2 is YYREEE (reference sequence). V lost 4 bases to trimming and J lost 2 bases, with 15 bases between them. CDR3 amino acids: CASSLNRPEQETQYF. CDR3 DNA sequence: TGTGCCAGCAGCCTCAATAGGCCGGAGCAAGAGACCCAGTACTTC.

This clone occurred many times. The chain employs TRBV29-1 and TRBJ1-1; D is unresolved. The CDR3 totals 14 residues. Germline CDR1 reads SQVTM; CDR2 reads ANQGSEA. Trimming removed 2 bases at V and 4 bases at J, with 14 bases between. CDR3 residues: CSVEPPARSTEAFF. The CDR3 nucleotides read TGCAGCGTTGAACCCCCAGCCCGTAGCACTGAAGCTTTCTTT.

The V and J genes are TRBV5-1 and TRBJ2-7, with D unclear. Trimming took 4 bases from V and 2 from J, leaving 16 bases between them. Germline CDR1 SGHRS, CDR2 YFSETQ. The CDR3 sequence is 15 residues long. CDR3 amino acids: CASSTVSGSTYEQYF. CDR3 DNA: TGCGCCAGCAGCACCGTTTCGGGCAGCACCTACGAGCAGTACTTC.

The chain recombines TRBV19 with TRBJ1-2; possibly TRBD1 for D (5 bases). Between the trimmed V and J ends, which lost 5 bases and 4 bases, there was a span of 11 bases. The CDR3 covers 13 residues. CDR1 LNHDA and CDR2 SQIVND come from the germline V gene (reference sequence). The CDR3: CASSSDNSYGYTF. For the CDR3, the DNA is TGTGCCAGTAGTTCGGACAACTCCTATGGCTACACCTTC.

CDR3 sequence: CASSRTSGRDNEQFF. DNA of the CDR3: TGCGCCAGCAGCAGGACTAGCGGGAGGGACAATGAGCAGTTCTTC. The J gene is TRBJ2-1, the V gene TRBV5-1; 15 positions match TRBD2. Germline V gene data show CDR1 as SGHRS and CDR2 as YFSETQ. Losses at the gene ends were 4 bases for V and 5 bases for J; bases not matched to a gene: 1. This CDR3 is 15 amino acids long. Full variable domain (rest looked up from reference TRBV5-1 and TRBJ2-1): KAGVTQTPRYLIKTRGQQVTLSCSPISGHRSVSWYQQTPGQGLQFLFEYFSETQRNKGNFPGRFSGRQFSNSRSEMNVSTLELGDSALYLCASSRTSGRDNEQFFGPGTRLTVL.

The chain is built from TRBV5-1 and TRBJ2-5, with D possibly being TRBD2 (7 bases). The CDR3 has 15 amino acids. Germline V CDR1 and CDR2: SGHRS, YFSETQ. V was shortened by 7 bases and J by 5 bases, with 21 bases between the two germline ends. In DNA form, the CDR3 reads TGCGCCAGCGCCCCGTGGGGGGGCACGAGGGAGACCCAGTACTTC. The encoded protein is CASAPWGGTRETQYF.

The chain combines TRBV14 with TRBJ1-6, with no clear D. From germline, CDR1 is SGHDN and CDR2 FVKESK. The CDR3 covers 15 residues. The V end was cut by 1 base, the J end by 5 bases, with 9 bases between. This chain's CDR3 is CASSQGSGNNSPLHF. The CDR3 coding sequence is TGTGCCAGCAGCCAAGGCTCCGGGAATAATTCACCCCTCCACTTT.

V is TRBV7-9 and J is TRBJ2-1; TRBD2 aligns across 8 bases. V shed 2 bases, J shed 6 bases, and the junction held 9 bases outside the gene matches. The V gene's germline CDR1 is SEHNR and CDR2 FQNEAQ (reference sequence). The CDR3 runs 16 residues. CDR3 DNA sequence: TGTGCCAGCAGCTTAACGCAGGGAACTAGCGGCAATGAGCAGTTCTTC. As protein: CASSLTQGTSGNEQFF.

The V gene is TRBV30, the J gene TRBJ1-5; D remains unclear. This CDR3 contains 13 residues. Germline V gives CDR1 GTSNPN, CDR2 SVGIG (reference sequence). Trimming pared 2 bases from V and 0 bases from J, leaving 5 bases between. The CDR3 DNA reads TGTGCCTGGAGTTCGAATAGCAATCAGCCCCAGCATTTT. It specifies CAWSSNSNQPQHF.

This chain links TRBV3-1 (or the pseudogene TRBV3-2) with TRBJ2-7; TRBD1 is a possible D gene (6 bases). Per germline, CDR1 LGHDT and CDR2 YNNKEL (reference sequence). V shed 4 bases and J shed 4 bases, with 20 bases lying between them. This CDR3 has 16 amino acids. The CDR3 sequence: CASSPPRGTQVYEQYF. CDR3 nucleotide sequence: TGTGCCAGCAGCCCCCCTAGGGGGACGCAGGTGTACGAGCAGTACTTC.